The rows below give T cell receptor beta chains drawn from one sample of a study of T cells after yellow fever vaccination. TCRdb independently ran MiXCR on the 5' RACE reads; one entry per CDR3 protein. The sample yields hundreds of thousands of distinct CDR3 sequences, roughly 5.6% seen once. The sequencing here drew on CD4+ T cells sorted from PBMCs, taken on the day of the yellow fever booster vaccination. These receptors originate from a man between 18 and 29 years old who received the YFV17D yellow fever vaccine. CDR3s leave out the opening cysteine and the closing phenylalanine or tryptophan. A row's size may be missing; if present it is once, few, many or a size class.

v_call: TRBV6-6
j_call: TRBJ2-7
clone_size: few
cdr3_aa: ASRRQGAHEQY

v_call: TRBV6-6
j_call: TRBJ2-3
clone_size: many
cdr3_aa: ASRAYGGLSTDTQY

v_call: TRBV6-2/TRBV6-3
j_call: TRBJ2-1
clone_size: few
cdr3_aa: ASSRSGVEF

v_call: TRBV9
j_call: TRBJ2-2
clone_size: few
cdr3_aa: ASSVVEVRNTGELF

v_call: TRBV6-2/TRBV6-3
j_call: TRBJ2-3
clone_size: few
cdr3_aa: ASSWASGGRADTQY

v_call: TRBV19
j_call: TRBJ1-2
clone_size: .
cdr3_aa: ASSSGPNYGYT

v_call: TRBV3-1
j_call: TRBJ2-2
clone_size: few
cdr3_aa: ASSRTSGIANTGELF

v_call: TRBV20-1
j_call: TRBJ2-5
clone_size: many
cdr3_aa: SAISGGAETQY

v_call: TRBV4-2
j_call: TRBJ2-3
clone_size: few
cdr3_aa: ASSQGLAVISTDTQY

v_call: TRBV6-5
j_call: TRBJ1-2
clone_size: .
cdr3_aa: ASSRGGLGYYGYT

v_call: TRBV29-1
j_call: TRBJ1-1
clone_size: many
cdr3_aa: SGVRGDTEAF

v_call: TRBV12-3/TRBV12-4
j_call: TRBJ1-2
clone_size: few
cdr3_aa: ASSLGGWGNYGYT

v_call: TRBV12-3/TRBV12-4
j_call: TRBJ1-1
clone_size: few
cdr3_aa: ASSLGQTGFTEAF

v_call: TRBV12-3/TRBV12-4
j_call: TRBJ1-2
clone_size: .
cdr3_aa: AIVDRGLGGYT

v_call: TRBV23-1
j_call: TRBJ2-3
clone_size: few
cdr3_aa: ASGSGTATTDTQY

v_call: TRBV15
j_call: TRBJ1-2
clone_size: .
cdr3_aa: ATSRGDLDSPYGYT

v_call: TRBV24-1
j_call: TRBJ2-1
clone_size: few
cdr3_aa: ATSGSAQDRVQF

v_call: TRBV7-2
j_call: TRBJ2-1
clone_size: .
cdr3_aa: ASSFYVEARNEQF

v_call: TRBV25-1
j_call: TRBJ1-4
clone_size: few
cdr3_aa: ASTDRVAEKLF

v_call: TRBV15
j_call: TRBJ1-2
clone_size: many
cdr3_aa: ATSRDRNYGYT

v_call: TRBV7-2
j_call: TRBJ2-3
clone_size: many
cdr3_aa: ASSPGTSGPDTQY

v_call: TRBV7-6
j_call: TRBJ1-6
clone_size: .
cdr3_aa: ASSLRDRDNSPLH

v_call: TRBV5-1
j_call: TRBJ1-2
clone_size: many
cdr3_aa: ASSPPNRDGRIYGYT

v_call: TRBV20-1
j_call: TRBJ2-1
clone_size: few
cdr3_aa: SARIAGGPYNEQF

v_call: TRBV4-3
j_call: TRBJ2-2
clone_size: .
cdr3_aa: ASSQDSGRGLGGELF

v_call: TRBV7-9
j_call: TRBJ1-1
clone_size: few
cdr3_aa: VSSLLSATGNY

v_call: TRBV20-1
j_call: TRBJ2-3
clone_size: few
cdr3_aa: SAQNAGGTDTQY

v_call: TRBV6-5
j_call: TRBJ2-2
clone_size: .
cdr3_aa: ASSYMALNTGELF

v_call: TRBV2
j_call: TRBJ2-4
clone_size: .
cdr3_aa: ASSGGGQAGENIQY

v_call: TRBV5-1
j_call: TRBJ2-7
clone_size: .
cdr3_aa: ASRGTGLYEQY

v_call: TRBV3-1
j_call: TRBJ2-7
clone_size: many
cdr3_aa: ASSQATGTAGGEQY